These 32 T cell receptor beta chains share one sample of origin, sequenced in a study of shared clonotypes between healthy human individuals. Assay: immunoSEQ multiplex PCR; the TCRdb copy retains only in-frame clones and omits some. The table shows 550,000 to 700,000 clones, with around 78% occurring only once. Sequenced material: memory CD4+ T cells sorted from blood. The subset is: CD45RA-negative fraction. The receptors were gathered from a woman in her thirties in good health.

The V gene is TRBV6-5, the J gene TRBJ1-3, with D uncertain. Deletions cut 6 bases from V and 0 bases from J, with 12 bases between. This CDR3 is 15 amino acids long. From germline, CDR1 is MNHEY and CDR2 SVGAGI. The chain's CDR3 is CASSSSWSSGNTIYF. Here the CDR3 DNA reads TGTGCCAGCAGCTCAAGTTGGAGCTCTGGAAACACCATATATTTT.

The chain links TRBV25-1 to TRBJ2-7; maybe TRBD1 (5 bases). CDR1 is MGHDK and CDR2 is SYGVNS in the germline V gene. V lost 6 bases, J lost 2 bases, and 11 bases lay in between. This CDR3 has 13 residues. For the CDR3, the DNA is TGTGCCAGCAGCACTCAGGGCCCCTACGAGCAGTACTTC. As protein: CASSTQGPYEQYF.

V and J are TRBV18 and TRBJ2-2; possible D gene TRBD2, 5 bases. Germline CDR1 and CDR2: KGHSH and LQKENI. This CDR3 contains 14 residues. Trimming left V 2 bases short and J 2 bases short, with 6 bases between. CDR3 bases: TGTGCCAGCTCACCAAGCGGTAACACCGGGGAGCTGTTTTTT. It codes for CASSPSGNTGELFF.

The J gene is TRBJ1-5, the V gene TRBV27; D gene ambiguous. Between the trimmed V and J ends, which lost 3 bases and 5 bases, there was a span of 11 bases. There are 14 residues in the CDR3. Germline values: CDR1 MNHEY, CDR2 SMNVEV (reference sequence). The CDR3 protein is CASSFRGRDQPQHF. CDR3 nucleotides: TGTGCCAGCAGTTTCCGGGGAAGAGATCAGCCCCAGCATTTT.

The V and J genes are TRBV7-9 and TRBJ2-1, with D possibly being TRBD2 (6 bases). Looked up from germline, CDR1 is SEHNR and CDR2 is FQNEAQ (reference sequence). This CDR3 spans 16 amino acids. Trimming cost V 1 base and J 5 bases, with 15 bases left between them. In DNA, the CDR3 is TGTGCCAGCAGCTTAGGAGGCGGGCGGGGCCACAATGAGCAGTTCTTC. It translates to CASSLGGGRGHNEQFF.

The rearrangement uses TRBV30 and TRBJ1-4; D gene ambiguous. V lost 4 bases to trimming and J lost 3 bases, with 9 bases between them. The CDR3 runs 13 residues. In germline, CDR1 is GTSNPN, CDR2 SVGIG (reference sequence). CDR3 nucleotide sequence: TGTGCCTGGACCCCCGGACCTAATGAAAAACTGTTTTTT. Encoded protein: CAWTPGPNEKLFF.

The rearrangement uses TRBV7-2 and TRBJ2-7; 12 bases fit TRBD2. Germline V gene data show CDR1 as SGHTA and CDR2 as FQGNSA. CDR3 length: 15 amino acids. With 6 bases clipped from V and 2 bases from J, the junction kept 5 bases outside the gene matches. The CDR3 is CASRRRLAGAYEQYF. CDR3 DNA sequence: TGTGCCAGCAGGCGGAGACTAGCGGGAGCCTACGAGCAGTACTTC.

As for this clone: At one end, the junction sequence differs from germline, possibly due to a read error. The V call is TRBV12-5, the J call TRBJ2-1, with a weak D call TRBD1 (6 bases). CDR3 size: 16 residues. Germline lookup yields CDR1 LGHNT and CDR2 FRNRAP. CDR3 loop: CASGQDLRQDRLAPLF. CDR3 in DNA: TGTGCTAGTGGGCAAGACCTGCGCCAAGACAGGCTGGCGCCCCTCTTC.

This clone showed up many times. The CDR3 nucleotides read TGTGCCAGCAGTCCACAGGGTGCTGGAAACACCATATATTTT. It codes for CASSPQGAGNTIYF. This chain joins TRBV6-4 and TRBJ1-3; a weak D match, TRBD1 (6 bases). CDR1 is MRHNA, CDR2 SNTAGT, per germline. The CDR3 is 14 residues long. Trimming pared 5 bases from V and 2 bases from J, leaving 10 bases between.

The V gene is TRBV27, the J gene TRBJ2-2; D is unresolved. V lost 5 bases and J 6 bases, leaving 22 bases between the germline ends. The germline V gene encodes CDR1 MNHEY and CDR2 SMNVEV (reference sequence). This CDR3 has 17 residues. This CDR3 reads CASSPWGNGPGSGELFF. The CDR3 DNA follows: TGTGCCAGCAGTCCATGGGGAAACGGGCCTGGTTCCGGGGAGCTGTTTTTT.

CDR3 region: CASSQERIPTEAFF. CDR3 in DNA: TGTGCCAGCAGCCAAGAAAGGATTCCCACTGAAGCTTTCTTT. The chain combines TRBV14 with TRBJ1-1; D gene ambiguous. Trimming shortened V by 0 bases and J by 4 bases, and 9 bases separated the two germline ends. Germline CDR1 reads SGHDN; CDR2 reads FVKESK. The CDR3 length is 14 residues.

This clone was counted between two and nine times. V gene TRBV5-1 combines with J gene TRBJ1-1; D is undetermined. The CDR3 loop spans 15 amino acids. Trimming removed 0 bases from V and 1 base from J, with 10 bases in between. The germline V gene has CDR1 SGHRS and CDR2 YFSETQ. CDR3 sequence reads: CASSLDNPENTEAFF. The CDR3, as DNA: TGCGCCAGCAGCTTGGACAACCCGGAGAACACTGAAGCTTTCTTT. Filled out from reference TRBV5-1 and TRBJ1-1, the complete variable domain reads KAGVTQTPRYLIKTRGQQVTLSCSPISGHRSVSWYQQTPGQGLQFLFEYFSETQRNKGNFPGRFSGRQFSNSRSEMNVSTLELGDSALYLCASSLDNPENTEAFFGQGTRLTVV.

The chain combines TRBV25-1 with TRBJ2-5; TRBD2 aligns across 11 bases. This CDR3 is 16 amino acids long. With 0 bases clipped from V and 3 bases from J, the junction kept 3 bases outside the gene matches. The germline gives CDR1 MGHDK, CDR2 SYGVNS. For the CDR3, the DNA is TGTGCCAGCAGTGAATATCCTAGCGGGAGGAAAGAGACCCAGTACTTC. It is translated as CASSEYPSGRKETQYF. Looking up the rest from reference TRBV25-1 and TRBJ2-5 gives the full variable domain: EADIYQTPRYLVIGTGKKITLECSQTMGHDKMYWYQQDPGMELHLIHYSYGVNSTEKGDLSSESTVSRIRTEHFPLTLESARPSHTSQYLCASSEYPSGRKETQYFGPGTRLLVL.

The CDR3 spells CALRGTGYEKLFF. CDR3 sequence (DNA): TGTGCCCTTCGTGGGACAGGGTATGAAAAACTGTTTTTT. This chain links TRBV2 with TRBJ1-4; 9 positions agree with TRBD1. CDR1 and CDR2 from the germline V gene are SNHLY and FYNNEI. Trimming took 11 bases from V and 6 from J; bases not matched to a gene: 7. There are 13 residues in the CDR3.

Notes on this clone: Within the sample, other DNA sequences also encode this same CDR3. The CDR3 nucleotides are TGTGCCAGCAGTTTGGGCGGGTACGAGCAGTACTTC. This translates into CASSLGGYEQYF. This sequence joins TRBV28 and TRBJ2-7, with a possible D match to TRBD2 (5 bases). V was cut by 3 bases and J by 4 bases, with 7 bases left in between. CDR3 length: 12 residues. The germline V gene has CDR1 MDHEN and CDR2 SYDVKM.

The rearrangement joins TRBV28 to TRBJ1-5; D remains ambiguous. Deletions cut 7 bases from V and 1 base from J, with 8 bases between. CDR1 MDHEN and CDR2 SYDVKM come from the germline V gene. The CDR3 is 13 amino acids. CDR3 in amino acids: CASKRASNQPQHF. The CDR3 DNA is TGTGCCAGCAAGCGAGCAAGCAATCAGCCCCAGCATTTT.

This rearrangement joins TRBV6-8 to TRBJ2-1; 9 nucleotides match TRBD2. This CDR3 contains 14 residues. Trimming took 3 bases from V and 9 from J; bases not matched to a gene: 6. Germline values: CDR1 MNHGY, CDR2 SAAAGT. The CDR3 DNA reads as TGTGCCAGCAGTTATCGGACTAGCGAGGGTGAGCAGTTCTTC. Protein: CASSYRTSEGEQFF.

This rearrangement joins TRBV1 to TRBJ2-6; no check of the table's D call, TRBD1, against the DNA was made. TRBV1 has pseudogene status. The CDR3 has 19 amino acids. The DNA for the CDR3 is TGCACCAGCAGCCAAGATCTGGGCAGGGTGTCCTCTGGGGCCAACGTCCTGACTTTC. It yields the protein CTSSQDLGRVSSGANVLTF.

In this sample, this clone turned up a few times. The gene calls are TRBV6-5 and TRBJ1-1, with 7 positions matching TRBD1. The CDR3 runs to 15 residues. Germline V gene sequence: CDR1 MNHEY, CDR2 SVGAGI. V shed 4 bases and J 2 bases; nucleotides not matched to a gene: 7. Here the CDR3 DNA reads TGTGCCAGCAGTTTCAGGGGGATGGGAAACACTGAAGCTTTCTTT. This gives the protein CASSFRGMGNTEAFF.

This clone was found a few times. The chain links TRBV11-2 to TRBJ1-2; TRBD1 aligns across 7 bases. J lost 6 bases, V lost 5 bases, and 9 bases had no gene match. CDR3 size: 14 residues. Germline V CDR1 and CDR2: SGHAT, FQNNGV. The chain's CDR3 is CASSRRGQGDGYTF. Here the CDR3 DNA reads TGTGCCAGCAGCCGAAGGGGGCAGGGTGATGGCTACACCTTC. Full variable domain (remainder filled in from reference TRBV11-2 and TRBJ1-2): EAGVAQSPRYKIIEKRQSVAFWCNPISGHATLYWYQQILGQGPKLLIQFQNNGVVDDSQLPKDRFSAERLKGVDSTLKIQPAKLEDSAVYLCASSRRGQGDGYTFGSGTRLTVV.

This clone showed up just a few times. This may arise from a read error, as a much more abundant clone is one base away. The identical CDR3 is also encoded by other nucleotide sequences in the sample. This chain connects TRBV7-2 to TRBJ2-1; the D gene is possibly TRBD2 (5 bases). Trimming removed 5 bases at V and 0 bases at J, with 11 bases between. This CDR3 is 15 amino acids long. Germline-derived CDR1 and CDR2 are SGHTA and FQGNSA. CDR3 sequence: CASSPQRDSYNEQFF. In DNA form, the CDR3 reads TGTGCCAGCAGCCCCCAACGGGACTCCTACAATGAGCAGTTCTTC.

This clone was seen once. This chain links TRBV5-1 with TRBJ2-2; 13 bases are a match to TRBD2. The germline CDR1 and CDR2 sequences are SGHRS and YFSETQ. The CDR3 has 18 amino acids. V was clipped by 4 bases and J by 0 bases; unmatched bases: 6. DNA for the CDR3: TGCGCCAGCAGCGGAGGACTAGCGGGAGACCCGAACACCGGGGAGCTGTTTTTT. This translates into CASSGGLAGDPNTGELFF.

The V and J genes are TRBV14 and TRBJ2-1, with unresolved D. Germline CDR1 SGHDN, CDR2 FVKESK. With 0 bases removed from V and 3 bases from J, the gap between germline ends came to 9 bases. This CDR3 comprises 15 residues. The CDR3 DNA is TGTGCCAGCAGCCAAGAGAGGCCCTACTACAATGAGCAGTTCTTC. It encodes CASSQERPYYNEQFF.

This clone appeared a few times. The chain joins TRBV5-4 to TRBJ1-1; D may be TRBD1 (5 bases). Germline loops: CDR1 SGHNT, CDR2 YYREEE (reference sequence). Trimming removed 4 bases at V and 7 bases at J, with 8 bases between. The CDR3 contains 11 residues. The CDR3 protein is CASSTDSEAFF. The CDR3 DNA reads as TGTGCCAGCAGCACCGACAGTGAAGCTTTCTTT.

The genes are TRBV30 and TRBJ2-7, with D perhaps being TRBD1 or TRBD2 (5 bases each). Between the trimmed V and J ends, which lost 3 bases and 5 bases, there was a span of 14 bases. The CDR3 runs 13 residues. Germline CDR1 reads GTSNPN; CDR2 reads SVGIG (reference sequence). This CDR3 is CAWRGDALDEQYF. Written as DNA, the CDR3 is TGTGCCTGGAGGGGGGACGCCTTGGACGAGCAGTACTTC.

The rearrangement joins TRBV19 to TRBJ2-7, with 8 bases fitting TRBD2. Germline trimming cut 5 bases from V and 3 bases from J; bases unmatched to any gene: 15. From germline, CDR1 is LNHDA and CDR2 SQIVND (reference sequence). This CDR3 spans 17 amino acids. CDR3 sequence reads: CASSSRKAGATYYEQYF. In DNA, the CDR3 is TGTGCCAGTAGTTCCAGGAAAGCGGGAGCGACTTACTACGAGCAGTACTTC. The variable domain in full, completed from reference TRBV19 and TRBJ2-7, reads DGGITQSPKYLFRKEGQNVTLSCEQNLNHDAMYWYRQDPGQGLRLIYYSQIVNDFQKGDIAEGYSVSREKKESFPLTVTSAQKNPTAFYLCASSSRKAGATYYEQYFGPGTRLTVT.

This sequence joins TRBV7-2 and TRBJ2-1; 7 nucleotides line up with TRBD1. Germline CDR1 reads SGHTA; CDR2 reads FQGNSA. The CDR3 runs to 15 residues. The J segment lost 8 bases and the V segment lost 5 bases, leaving 12 bases of the junction unmatched. CDR3 bases: TGTGCCAGCAGCCTACGACAGGGACGTCGGGATGAGCAGTTCTTC. Translated: CASSLRQGRRDEQFF.

This chain connects TRBV5-1 to TRBJ2-1; no clear D gene. Trimming cost V 4 bases and J 0 bases, with 11 bases left between them. The CDR3 loop spans 15 amino acids. Germline V gene sequence: CDR1 SGHRS, CDR2 YFSETQ. The DNA for the CDR3 is TGCGCCAGCAGCCCCGGGCCCGGCTCCTACAATGAGCAGTTCTTC. As protein: CASSPGPGSYNEQFF.

DNA of the CDR3: TGTGCCTGGAGTAGAGAGGGCAATCAGCCCCAGCATTTT. Translated, it gives CAWSREGNQPQHF. The rearrangement uses TRBV30 and TRBJ1-5, with D unresolved. From germline, CDR1 is GTSNPN and CDR2 SVGIG (reference sequence). V lost 2 bases, J lost 2 bases, and 7 bases lay in between. The CDR3 sequence is 13 residues long.

This chain joins TRBV18 and TRBJ1-2, with D perhaps matching TRBD1 (6 bases). Germline V gene data show CDR1 as KGHSH and CDR2 as LQKENI. This CDR3 has 13 amino acids. Trimming left V 5 bases short and J 8 bases short, with 15 bases between. The CDR3 loop is CASSARDNGGYTF. CDR3 bases: TGTGCCAGCTCAGCCCGGGACAACGGGGGCTACACCTTC. The full variable domain, its missing parts supplied by reference TRBV18 and TRBJ1-2, is NAGVMQNPRHLVRRRGQEARLRCSPMKGHSHVYWYRQLPEEGLKFMVYLQKENIIDESGMPKERFSAEFPKEGPSILRIQQVVRGDSAAYFCASSARDNGGYTFGSGTRLTVV.

This chain connects TRBV5-4 to TRBJ1-1; D perhaps matches TRBD1 (5 bases). Germline V gene lookup returns CDR1 SGHNT and CDR2 YYREEE (reference sequence). The V end lost 0 bases, the J end lost 1 base, and 10 bases lay between the germline ends. CDR3 length: 15 residues. The CDR3 DNA sequence: TGTGCCAGCAGCTTGGCGGGGGTGGCGAACACTGAAGCTTTCTTT. Amino acids: CASSLAGVANTEAFF.

This clone was counted only a few times. V usage is TRBV5-1 and J usage is TRBJ1-2; TRBD1 matches at 9 bases. The V gene end was trimmed by 3 bases and the J gene end by 2 bases; junction bases not matched to a gene: 5. The CDR3 contains 15 residues. The germline gives CDR1 SGHRS, CDR2 YFSETQ. The CDR3 coding sequence is TGCGCCAGCAGCTCAAACAGGGGGCAGAACTATGGCTACACCTTC. Amino acids: CASSSNRGQNYGYTF. The variable domain in full, with the rest retrieved from reference TRBV5-1 and TRBJ1-2, is KAGVTQTPRYLIKTRGQQVTLSCSPISGHRSVSWYQQTPGQGLQFLFEYFSETQRNKGNFPGRFSGRQFSNSRSEMNVSTLELGDSALYLCASSSNRGQNYGYTFGSGTRLTVV.